The clone carrying this T cell receptor (beta chain) was counted a few times. Its antigen is unknown. The CDR3 runs to 16 residues. Trimming took 6 bases from V and 2 from J, leaving 21 bases between them. The germline gives CDR1 SGHNT, CDR2 YYREEE (reference sequence). This entry belongs to a study of OX40 agonist ivuxolimab in advanced cancers. Study outcomes and limitations: Average numbers of expanded clones were greater in CD8+ T cells than in CD4+.

The repertoire was sequenced with immunoSEQ multiplex PCR; TCRdb's copy has only in-frame clones and lacks some. There are 20,000 or so clones in the sample; around 85% occur only once, and about 15% lies in the top ten. This specimen consisted of CD4+ or CD8+ T cells sorted from blood, obtained in a trial of the OX40 agonist ivuxolimab. This rearrangement joins TRBV5-4 to TRBJ2-7; no firm D call. The TCR was taken from an adult with an advanced solid tumor such as melanoma, head and neck, liver or kidney cancer. The CDR3 sequence: CASTIIPRRQPYEQYF. The CDR3 region has the DNA TGTGCCAGCACCATAATACCGCGCCGGCAGCCCTACGAGCAGTACTTC.